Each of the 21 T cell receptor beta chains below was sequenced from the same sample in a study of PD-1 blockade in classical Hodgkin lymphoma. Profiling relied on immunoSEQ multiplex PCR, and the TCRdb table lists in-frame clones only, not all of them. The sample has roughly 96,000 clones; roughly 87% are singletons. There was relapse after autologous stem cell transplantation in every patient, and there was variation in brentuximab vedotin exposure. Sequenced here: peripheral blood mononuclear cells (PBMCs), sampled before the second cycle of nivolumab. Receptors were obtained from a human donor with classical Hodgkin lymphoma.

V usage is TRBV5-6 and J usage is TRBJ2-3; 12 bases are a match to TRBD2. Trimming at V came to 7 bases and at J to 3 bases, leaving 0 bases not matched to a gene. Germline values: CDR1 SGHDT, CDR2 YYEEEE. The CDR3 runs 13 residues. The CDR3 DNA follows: TGTGCCAGCGGGACTAGCGGGACAGATACGCAGTATTTT. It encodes CASGTSGTDTQYF. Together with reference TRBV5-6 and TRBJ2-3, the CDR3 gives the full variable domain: DAGVTQSPTHLIKTRGQQVTLRCSPKSGHDTVSWYQQALGQGPQFIFQYYEEEERQRGNFPDRFSGHQFPNYSSELNVNALLLGDSALYLCASGTSGTDTQYFGPGTRLTVL.

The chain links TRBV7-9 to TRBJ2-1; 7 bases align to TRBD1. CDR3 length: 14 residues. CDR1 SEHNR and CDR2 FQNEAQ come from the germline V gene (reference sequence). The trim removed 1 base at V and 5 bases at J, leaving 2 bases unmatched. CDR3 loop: CASSLEGTDNEQFF. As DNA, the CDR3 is TGTGCCAGCAGCTTAGAGGGGACAGACAATGAGCAGTTCTTC.

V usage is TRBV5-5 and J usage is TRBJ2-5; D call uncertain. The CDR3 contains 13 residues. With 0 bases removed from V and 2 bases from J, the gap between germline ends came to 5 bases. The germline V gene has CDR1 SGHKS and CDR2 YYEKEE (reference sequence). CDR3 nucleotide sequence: TGTGCCAGCAGCTTGGCATCGCAAGAGACCCAGTACTTC. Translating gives CASSLASQETQYF.

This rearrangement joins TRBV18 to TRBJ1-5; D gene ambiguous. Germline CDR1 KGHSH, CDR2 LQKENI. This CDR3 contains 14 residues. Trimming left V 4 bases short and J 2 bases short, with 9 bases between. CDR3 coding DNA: TGTGCCAGCTCACAGAATCCTGGCAATCAGCCCCAGCATTTT. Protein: CASSQNPGNQPQHF.

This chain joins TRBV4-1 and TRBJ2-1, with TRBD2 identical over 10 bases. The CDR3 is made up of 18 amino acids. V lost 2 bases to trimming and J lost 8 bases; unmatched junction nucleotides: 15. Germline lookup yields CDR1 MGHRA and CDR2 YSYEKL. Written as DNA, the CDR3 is TGCGCCAGCAGCCAAAAGACGGTAGTCAGACTAGCGGGCGATGAGCAGTTCTTC. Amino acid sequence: CASSQKTVVRLAGDEQFF.

The CDR3 DNA follows: TGCGCCAGCAGTCATCTTCGGGCGGGGATTACTGGAAACACCATATATTTT. It specifies CASSHLRAGITGNTIYF. This rearrangement joins TRBV10-2 to TRBJ1-3; D remains unclear. The CDR3 loop spans 17 amino acids. From germline, CDR1 is WSHSY and CDR2 SAAADI. V was trimmed by 5 bases and J by 2 bases, leaving 19 bases between them.

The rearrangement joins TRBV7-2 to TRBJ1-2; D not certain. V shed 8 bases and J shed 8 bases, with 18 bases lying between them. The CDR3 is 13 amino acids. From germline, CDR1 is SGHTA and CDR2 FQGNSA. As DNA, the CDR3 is TGTGCCAGCGGCCCGCGAGTAGCGGTGGGCTACACCTTC. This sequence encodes CASGPRVAVGYTF.

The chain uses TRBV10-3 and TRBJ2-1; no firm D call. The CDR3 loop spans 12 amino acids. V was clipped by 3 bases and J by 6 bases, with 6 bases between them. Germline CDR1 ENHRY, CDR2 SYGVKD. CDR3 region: CAISDMVNEQFF. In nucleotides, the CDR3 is TGTGCCATCAGTGATATGGTCAATGAGCAGTTCTTC.

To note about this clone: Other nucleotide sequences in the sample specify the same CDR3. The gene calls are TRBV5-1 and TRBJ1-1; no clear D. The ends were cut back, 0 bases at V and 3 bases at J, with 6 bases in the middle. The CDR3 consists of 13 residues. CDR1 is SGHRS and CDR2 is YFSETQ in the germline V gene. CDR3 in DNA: TGCGCCAGCAGCTTGGGGCAGCACACTGAAGCTTTCTTT. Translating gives CASSLGQHTEAFF.

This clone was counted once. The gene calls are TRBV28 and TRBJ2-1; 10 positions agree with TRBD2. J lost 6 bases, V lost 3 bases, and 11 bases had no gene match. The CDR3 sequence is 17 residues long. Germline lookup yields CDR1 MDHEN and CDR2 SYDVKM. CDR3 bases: TGTGCCAGCAGTTTCCGACTAGCGGGCCTGGTGCCCAATGAGCAGTTCTTC. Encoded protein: CASSFRLAGLVPNEQFF.

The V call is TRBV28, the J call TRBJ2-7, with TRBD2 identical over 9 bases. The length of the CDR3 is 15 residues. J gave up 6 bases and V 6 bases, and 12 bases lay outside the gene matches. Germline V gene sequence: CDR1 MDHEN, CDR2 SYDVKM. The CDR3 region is CASSSSGSGISEQYF. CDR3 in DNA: TGTGCCAGCAGCAGTAGCGGGAGTGGGATTTCCGAGCAGTACTTC.

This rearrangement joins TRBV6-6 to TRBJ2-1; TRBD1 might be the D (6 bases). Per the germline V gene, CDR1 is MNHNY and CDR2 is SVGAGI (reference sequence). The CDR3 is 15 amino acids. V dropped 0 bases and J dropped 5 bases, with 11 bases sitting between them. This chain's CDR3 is CASSYSLQGHNEQFF. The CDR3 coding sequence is TGTGCCAGCAGTTACTCACTGCAGGGGCACAATGAGCAGTTCTTC.

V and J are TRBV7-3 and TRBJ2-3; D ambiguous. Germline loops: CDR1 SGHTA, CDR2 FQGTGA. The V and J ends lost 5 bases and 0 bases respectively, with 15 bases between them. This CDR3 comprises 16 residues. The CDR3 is CASSPWGTTSTDTQYF. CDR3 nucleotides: TGTGCCAGCAGCCCCTGGGGAACTACTAGCACAGATACGCAGTATTTT.

The CDR3: CSVVSGSTYEQYF. CDR3 coding DNA: TGCAGCGTTGTTAGCGGGAGCACCTACGAGCAGTACTTC. The chain has TRBV29-1 and TRBJ2-7; TRBD2 agrees at 9 bases. The CDR3 is made up of 13 amino acids. J was trimmed by 2 bases and V by 4 bases; bases with no gene match: 3. Per germline, CDR1 SQVTM and CDR2 ANQGSEA.

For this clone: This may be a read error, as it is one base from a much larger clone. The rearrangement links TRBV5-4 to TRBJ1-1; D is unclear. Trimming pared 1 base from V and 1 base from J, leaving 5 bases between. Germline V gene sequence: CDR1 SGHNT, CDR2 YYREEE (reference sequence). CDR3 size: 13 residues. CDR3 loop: CASSLTENTEAFF. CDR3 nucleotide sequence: TGTGCCAGCAGCTTGACAGAGAACACTGAAGCTTTCTTT.

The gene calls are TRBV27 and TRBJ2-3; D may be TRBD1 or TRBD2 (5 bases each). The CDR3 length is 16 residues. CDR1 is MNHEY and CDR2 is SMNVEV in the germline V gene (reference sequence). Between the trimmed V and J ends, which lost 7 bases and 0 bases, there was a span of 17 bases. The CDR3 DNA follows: TGTGCCAGCACCCCTGGTTGGGGGATTAGCACAGATACGCAGTATTTT. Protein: CASTPGWGISTDTQYF.

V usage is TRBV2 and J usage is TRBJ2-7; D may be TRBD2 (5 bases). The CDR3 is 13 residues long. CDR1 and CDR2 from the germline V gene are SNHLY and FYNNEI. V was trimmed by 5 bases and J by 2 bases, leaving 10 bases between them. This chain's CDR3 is CASSSDYAYEQYF. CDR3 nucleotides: TGTGCCAGCAGTTCCGACTATGCCTACGAGCAGTACTTC.

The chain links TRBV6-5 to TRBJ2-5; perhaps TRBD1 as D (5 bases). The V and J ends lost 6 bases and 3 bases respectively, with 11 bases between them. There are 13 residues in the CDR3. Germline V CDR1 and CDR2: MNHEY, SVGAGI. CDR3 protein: CASSPGREETQYF. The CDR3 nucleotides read TGTGCCAGCAGCCCGGGCAGGGAAGAGACCCAGTACTTC.

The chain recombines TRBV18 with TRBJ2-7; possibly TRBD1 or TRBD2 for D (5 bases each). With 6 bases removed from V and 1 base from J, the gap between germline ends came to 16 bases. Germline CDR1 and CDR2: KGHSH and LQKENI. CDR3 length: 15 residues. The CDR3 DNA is TGTGCCAGCTCTCTCAACGGGACCGGTTCCTACGAGCAGTACTTC. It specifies CASSLNGTGSYEQYF.

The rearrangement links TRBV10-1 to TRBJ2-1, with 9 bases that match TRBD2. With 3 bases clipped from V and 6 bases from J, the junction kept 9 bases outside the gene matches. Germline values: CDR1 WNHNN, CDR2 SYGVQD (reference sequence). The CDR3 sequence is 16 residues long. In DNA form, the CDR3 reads TGCGCCAGCAGTGATATTTGGCGGGAGGGAATCAATGAGCAGTTCTTC. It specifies CASSDIWREGINEQFF.

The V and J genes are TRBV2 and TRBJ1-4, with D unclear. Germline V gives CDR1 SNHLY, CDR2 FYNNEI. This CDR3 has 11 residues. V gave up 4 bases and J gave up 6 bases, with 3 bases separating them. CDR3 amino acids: CASSGYEKLFF. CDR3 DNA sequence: TGTGCCAGCAGTGGTTATGAAAAACTGTTTTTT.